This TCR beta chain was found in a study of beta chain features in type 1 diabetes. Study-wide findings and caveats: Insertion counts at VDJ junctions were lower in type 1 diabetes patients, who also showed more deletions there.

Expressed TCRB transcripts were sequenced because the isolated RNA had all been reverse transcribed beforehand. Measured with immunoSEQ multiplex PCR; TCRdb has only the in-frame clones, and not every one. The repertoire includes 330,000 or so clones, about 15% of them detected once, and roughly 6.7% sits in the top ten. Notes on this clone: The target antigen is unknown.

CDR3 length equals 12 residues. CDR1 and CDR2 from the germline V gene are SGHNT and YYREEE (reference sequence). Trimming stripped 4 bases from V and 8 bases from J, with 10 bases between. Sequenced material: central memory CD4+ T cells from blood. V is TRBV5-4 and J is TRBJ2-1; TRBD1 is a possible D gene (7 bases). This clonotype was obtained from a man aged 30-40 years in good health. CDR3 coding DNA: TGTGCCAGCAGCGGCAGGGGGGATGAGCAGTTCTTC. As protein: CASSGRGDEQFF.